These T cell receptor beta chains were read from a single sample in a study of shared clonotypes between healthy human individuals. Using immunoSEQ multiplex PCR, the repertoire was profiled, and TCRdb retains in-frame clones only, with some absent. The sample shows 1.6 million or so clones, 97% to 99% of them seen only once. The sequenced material came from naive CD4+ T cells sorted from blood. These receptor sequences come from a man aged 25-45 years in good health. Each CDR3 is given with its conserved first and last residue. The order of the fields is J gene, V gene, clone size, D gene, CDR3 DNA, CDR3 protein. A D gene is named only where the DNA matches it firmly. The size of a clone is reported for some rows only, either as once, few or many, or as a class for expanded clones.

TRBJ2-3 | TRBV19 | NA | TRBD2 | TGTGCCAGTAGTATTCTAGCGGCAGACACAGATACGCAGTATTTT | CASSILAADTDTQYF
TRBJ2-7 | TRBV7-9 | NA | TRBD1 | TGTGCCAGCAGCCGTACAGGGGGCGATTACGAGCAGTACTTC | CASSRTGGDYEQYF
TRBJ2-7 | TRBV28 | NA | NA | TGTGCCAGCGGAAGTGTAGGTACCTCCTACGAGCAGTACTTC | CASGSVGTSYEQYF
TRBJ1-1 | TRBV6-6 | NA | NA | TGTGCCAGCAGTTACTCACAGGGAAACACTGAAGCTTTCTTT | CASSYSQGNTEAFF
TRBJ1-4 | TRBV5-3 | NA | TRBD1 | TGTGCCAGAAGCTTCCGGGACAGGGGGTTCACGGGTGAAAAACTGTTTTTT | CARSFRDRGFTGEKLFF
TRBJ2-3 | TRBV2 | NA | NA | TGTGCCAGCAGTGACTTGGTGGATACGCAGTATTTT | CASSDLVDTQYF
TRBJ1-1 | TRBV7-2 | NA | TRBD1 | TGTGCCAGCAGCCCAACAGGGGGCAGGTTCACTGAAGCTTTCTTT | CASSPTGGRFTEAFF
TRBJ2-3 | TRBV4-1 | NA | NA | TGCGCCAGCAGCCAAGTCGGGGAGGTGCAGTATTTT | CASSQVGEVQYF
TRBJ1-5 | TRBV6-1 | NA | TRBD1 | TGTGCCAGCAGTGAACTTGGCAGGGGGGGTGTCCAGCCCCAGCATTTT | CASSELGRGGVQPQHF
TRBJ2-7 | TRBV7-8 | NA | TRBD1 | TGTGCCAGCAGCTTAGGGACAGGGCCCTACGAGCAGTACTTC | CASSLGTGPYEQYF
TRBJ2-3 | TRBV5-1 | NA | NA | TGCGCCAGCAGCCAACCGGACAGCACAGATACGCAGTATTTT | CASSQPDSTDTQYF
TRBJ2-7 | TRBV2 | NA | NA | TGTGCCAGCAGTGTGGACGGGGTGAGCTCCTACGAGCAGTACTTC | CASSVDGVSSYEQYF
TRBJ1-1 | TRBV5-1 | NA | NA | TGCGCCAGCAGCTTGAGCGGGATCGCTGAAGCTTTCTTT | CASSLSGIAEAFF
TRBJ1-5 | TRBV18 | NA | NA | TGTGCCAGCTCACCGTCGGGACAGCCCCAGCATTTT | CASSPSGQPQHF
TRBJ2-1 | TRBV2 | NA | TRBD1 | TGTGCCAGCAGATCTGGACAGGGGACCTACAATGAGCAGTTCTTC | CASRSGQGTYNEQFF
TRBJ2-3 | TRBV18 | NA | TRBD1 | TGTGCCAGCTCTCCCAACAGGGGGATACGCACAGATACGCAGTATTTT | CASSPNRGIRTDTQYF
TRBJ2-4 | TRBV10-2 | NA | TRBD2 | TGCGCCAGCAGTGAGTTCCTATTAGCGGGACTGGGCAAAAACATTCAGTACTTC | CASSEFLLAGLGKNIQYF
TRBJ2-3 | TRBV28 | NA | TRBD2 | TGTGCCAGCAGTTACGCCAGGACTAGCGGGAGGACATTATTTGCAGATACGCAGTATTTT | CASSYARTSGRTLFADTQYF
TRBJ2-1 | TRBV2 | NA | NA | TGTGCCAGCAGTTTCGGGGTCTATGAGCAGTTCTTC | CASSFGVYEQFF
TRBJ2-1 | TRBV5-6 | NA | NA | TGTGCCAGCAGGCGTGGGGTAATGGATGAGCAGTTCTTC | CASRRGVMDEQFF
TRBJ1-5 | TRBV10-3 | NA | NA | TGTGCCATCAGTGAGTCGACGGGGGGTCAGCCCCAGCATTTT | CAISESTGGQPQHF
TRBJ1-1 | TRBV5-4 | NA | NA | TGTGCCAGCAGCCGGCCGGGGCAGGGAGACACTGAAGCTTTCTTT | CASSRPGQGDTEAFF
TRBJ2-7 | TRBV2 | NA | NA | TGTGCCAGCAGTGAAGCCCGAAACTCCTACGAGCAGTACTTC | CASSEARNSYEQYF
TRBJ2-7 | TRBV19 | NA | TRBD1 | TGTGCCCGCCCCAGAATACAGGGGGAGTACGAGCAGTACTTC | CARPRIQGEYEQYF
TRBJ2-1 | TRBV5-1 | NA | TRBD2 | TGCGCCAGCAGCTCGGCAGCAGCGGGAGGGCCGCATGAGCAGTTCTTC | CASSSAAAGGPHEQFF
TRBJ2-1 | TRBV5-1 | NA | TRBD2 | TGCGCCAGCAGCTTGGAACTAGCGGGAGCCAATGAGCAGTTCTTC | CASSLELAGANEQFF
TRBJ2-4 | TRBV25-1 | NA | NA | TGTGCCAGCAGTGAACCCGGCGCCGTCCGTCTTCAGTACTTC | CASSEPGAVRLQYF
TRBJ2-1 | TRBV14 | NA | NA | TGTGCCAGCAGCCAGTGGGACAACAAGAACAATGAGCAGTTCTTC | CASSQWDNKNNEQFF
TRBJ2-1 | TRBV5-3 | NA | TRBD1 | TGTGCCAGAAGCCCATTACCCGGGACAGGAGAGGATTACAATGAGCAGTTCTTC | CARSPLPGTGEDYNEQFF
TRBJ2-7 | TRBV5-1 | NA | NA | TGCGCCAGCAGCCCGACGGGCGGATCCTACGAGCAGTACTTC | CASSPTGGSYEQYF
TRBJ2-1 | TRBV7-2 | once | TRBD2 | TGTGCCAGCAGCTTGGGACTAGCGGGGGGCTATTTTGGGAATGAGCAGTTCTTC | CASSLGLAGGYFGNEQFF
TRBJ2-1 | TRBV6-5 | NA | NA | TGTGCCAGCAGTTTAGCTGGAGAGAACAATGAGCAGTTCTTC | CASSLAGENNEQFF
TRBJ2-1 | TRBV29-1 | once | NA | TGCAGCGTCTGCGACAGGATCTCCTACAATGAGCAGTTCTTC | CSVCDRISYNEQFF
TRBJ2-7 | TRBV28 | NA | NA | TGTGCCAGCAGTTTAGCTCCGGCGGTTTATGAGCAGTACTTC | CASSLAPAVYEQYF
TRBJ1-5 | TRBV28 | NA | TRBD1 | TGTGCCAGCAGTTTCTCGGACAGGGGGCAGCCCCAGCATTTT | CASSFSDRGQPQHF
TRBJ2-5 | TRBV9 | NA | NA | TGTGCCAGCAGCCTAGGGCCCCTCCAAGAGACCCAGTACTTC | CASSLGPLQETQYF
TRBJ2-1 | TRBV2 | once | NA | TGTGCCAGCAGTGAAGGGTACCGGGGTACTGAGCAGTTCTTC | CASSEGYRGTEQFF
TRBJ1-6 | TRBV6-5 | NA | NA | TGTGCCAGCAGTTACTCAGGAGGGCTTAGTAATTCACCCCTCCACTTT | CASSYSGGLSNSPLHF
TRBJ2-2 | TRBV28 | NA | NA | TGTGCCAGCATGGGGGGCACCGGGGAGCTGTTTTTT | CASMGGTGELFF
TRBJ2-7 | TRBV5-1 | NA | NA | TGCGCCAGCGGAGCTGGAACCACCTACGAGCAGTACTTC | CASGAGTTYEQYF
TRBJ2-3 | TRBV7-9 | NA | NA | TGTGCCAGCAGCTTAGGACGGGATAGCACAGATACGCAGTATTTT | CASSLGRDSTDTQYF
TRBJ1-1 | TRBV7-8 | NA | TRBD1 | TGTGCCAGCAGCTTAGTTCGCCGGGGACAGGTCAACACTGAAGCTTTCTTT | CASSLVRRGQVNTEAFF
TRBJ2-7 | TRBV5-1 | NA | TRBD1 | TGCGCCAGCAGCCTAATACCGGGACAGTCCTACGAGCAGTACTTC | CASSLIPGQSYEQYF
TRBJ2-7 | TRBV7-9 | once | TRBD2 | TGTGCCAGCAGCCTCTTCCGGACTAGCGGGATCGACGAGCAGTACTTC | CASSLFRTSGIDEQYF
TRBJ2-5 | TRBV7-2 | NA | NA | TGTGCCAGCAGCTTCCATTTTCTGGCAGGCGAAGAGACCCAGTACTTC | CASSFHFLAGEETQYF
TRBJ2-7 | TRBV18 | NA | NA | TGTGCCAGCTCAAAACTCCCATGGACTGATTACGAGCAGTACTTC | CASSKLPWTDYEQYF
TRBJ2-7 | TRBV7-2 | NA | NA | TGTGCCAGCAGCAGGGTCCCCTACGAGCAGTACTTC | CASSRVPYEQYF
TRBJ1-1 | TRBV10-3 | NA | NA | TGTGCCATCAGTGAAAAGGCCGGCACTGAAGCTTTCTTT | CAISEKAGTEAFF
TRBJ1-5 | TRBV6-1 | NA | TRBD1 | TGTGCCAGCAGGGGGACAGGGAGGGGGCAGCCCCAGCATTTT | CASRGTGRGQPQHF
TRBJ2-5 | TRBV7-9 | NA | TRBD2 | TGTGCCAGCAGCAAGATAGCGGGAGGGCTCCAAGAGACCCAGTACTTC | CASSKIAGGLQETQYF
TRBJ2-7 | TRBV7-3 | NA | NA | TGTGCCAGCAGCTTAGGGGCGAACTACGAGCAGTACTTC | CASSLGANYEQYF